The entry below gives a single T cell receptor (beta chain) sequence along with its context. The entry originates in a study of T cell repertoires in ileal Crohn's disease. TCRdb's copy holds only in-frame clones and misses some; the assay was immunoSEQ multiplex PCR. The data show around 15,000 clones, about 85% seen once. The germline V and J ends were trimmed by 2 bases and 2 bases, with 7 bases remaining between them. This CDR3 comprises 13 residues. Germline values: CDR1 SGHRS, CDR2 YFSETQ. This receptor was obtained from an adult with Crohn's disease. This sequence joins TRBV5-1 and TRBJ2-5, with TRBD1 as a possible D gene (5 bases). Sequenced sample: ileal tissue. The CDR3 reads CASSLGVQETQYF. CDR3 nucleotide sequence: TGCGCCAGCAGCTTAGGGGTTCAAGAGACCCAGTACTTC.